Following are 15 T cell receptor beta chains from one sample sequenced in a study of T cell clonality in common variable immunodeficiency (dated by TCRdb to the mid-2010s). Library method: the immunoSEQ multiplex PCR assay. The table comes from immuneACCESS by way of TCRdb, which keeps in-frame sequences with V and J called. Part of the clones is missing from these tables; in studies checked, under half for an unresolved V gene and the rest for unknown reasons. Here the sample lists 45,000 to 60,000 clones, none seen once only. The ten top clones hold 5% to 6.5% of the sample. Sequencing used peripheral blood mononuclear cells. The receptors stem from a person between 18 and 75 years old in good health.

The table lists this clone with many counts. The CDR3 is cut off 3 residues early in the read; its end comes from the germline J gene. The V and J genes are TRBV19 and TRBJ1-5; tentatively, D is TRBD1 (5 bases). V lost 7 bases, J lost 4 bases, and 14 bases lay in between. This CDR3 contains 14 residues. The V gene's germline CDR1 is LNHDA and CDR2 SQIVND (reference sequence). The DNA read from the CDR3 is TGTGCCAGTAACTTTCAGGGCAGGAATCAGCCC. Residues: CASNFQGRNQP. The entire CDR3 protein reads CASNFQGRNQPQHF.

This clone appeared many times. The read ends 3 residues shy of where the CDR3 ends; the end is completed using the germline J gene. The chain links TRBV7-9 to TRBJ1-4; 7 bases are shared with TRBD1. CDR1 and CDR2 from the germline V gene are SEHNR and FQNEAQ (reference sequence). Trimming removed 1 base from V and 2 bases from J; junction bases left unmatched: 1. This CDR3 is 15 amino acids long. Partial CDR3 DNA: TGTGCCAGCAGCTTAGAGACAGGGACTAATGAAAAA. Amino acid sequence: CASSLETGTNEK. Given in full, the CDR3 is CASSLETGTNEKLFF. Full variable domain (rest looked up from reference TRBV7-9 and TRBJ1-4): DTGVSQNPRHKITKRGQNVTFRCDPISEHNRLYWYRQTLGQGPEFLTYFQNEAQLEKSRLLSDRFSAERPKGSFSTLEIQRTEQGDSAMYLCASSLETGTNEKLFFGSGTQLSVL.

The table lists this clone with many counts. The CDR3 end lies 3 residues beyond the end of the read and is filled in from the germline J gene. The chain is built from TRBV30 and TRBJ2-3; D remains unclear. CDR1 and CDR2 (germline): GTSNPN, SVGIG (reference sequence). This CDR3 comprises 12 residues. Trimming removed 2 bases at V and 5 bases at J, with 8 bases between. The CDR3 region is CAWSTTGDTQYF. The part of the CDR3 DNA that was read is TGTGCCTGGAGTACCACCGGAGATACG.

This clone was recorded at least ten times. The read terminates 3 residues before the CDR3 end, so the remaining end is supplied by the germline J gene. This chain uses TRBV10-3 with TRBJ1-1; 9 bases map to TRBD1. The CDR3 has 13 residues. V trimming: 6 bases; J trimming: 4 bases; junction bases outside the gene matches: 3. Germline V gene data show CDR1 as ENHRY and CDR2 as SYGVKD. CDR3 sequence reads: CAIRDRGSTEAFF. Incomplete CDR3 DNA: TGTGCCATCAGGGACAGGGGAAGCACTGAA.

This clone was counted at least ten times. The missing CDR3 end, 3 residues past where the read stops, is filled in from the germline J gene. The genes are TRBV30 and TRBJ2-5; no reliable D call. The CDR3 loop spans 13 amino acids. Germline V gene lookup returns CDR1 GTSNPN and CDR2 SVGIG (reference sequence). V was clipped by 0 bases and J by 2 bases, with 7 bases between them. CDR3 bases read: TGTGCCTGGAGTGTATTTGTACAAGAGACC. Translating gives CAWSVFVQET. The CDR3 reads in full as CAWSVFVQETQYF.

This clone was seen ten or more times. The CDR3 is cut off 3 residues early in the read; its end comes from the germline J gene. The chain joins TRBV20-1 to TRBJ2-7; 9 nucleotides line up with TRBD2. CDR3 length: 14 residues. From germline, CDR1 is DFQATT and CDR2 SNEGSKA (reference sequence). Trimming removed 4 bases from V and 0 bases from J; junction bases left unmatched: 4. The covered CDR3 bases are TGCAGTGCTACGCGGGGGGGGATCTCCTACGAG. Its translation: CSATRGGISYE. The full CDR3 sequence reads CSATRGGISYEQYF.

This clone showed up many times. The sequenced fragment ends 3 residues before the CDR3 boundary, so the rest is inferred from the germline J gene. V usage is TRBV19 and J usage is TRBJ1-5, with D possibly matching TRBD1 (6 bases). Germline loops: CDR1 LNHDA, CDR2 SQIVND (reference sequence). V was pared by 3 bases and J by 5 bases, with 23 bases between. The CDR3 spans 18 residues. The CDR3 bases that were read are TGTGCCAGTAGTATCTTCTACACAGGGATGGTTCCTGATCAGCCC. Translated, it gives CASSIFYTGMVPDQP. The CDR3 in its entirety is CASSIFYTGMVPDQPQHF.

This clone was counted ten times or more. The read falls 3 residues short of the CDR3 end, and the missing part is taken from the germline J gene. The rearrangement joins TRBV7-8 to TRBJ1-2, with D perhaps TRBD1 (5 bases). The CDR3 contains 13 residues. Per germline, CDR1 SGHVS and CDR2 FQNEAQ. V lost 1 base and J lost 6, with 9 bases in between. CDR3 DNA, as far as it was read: TGTGCCAGCAGCTTAGGCAGGGCGGATGGC. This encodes CASSLGRADG. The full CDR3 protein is CASSLGRADGYTF.

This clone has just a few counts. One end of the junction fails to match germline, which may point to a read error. Here the CDR3 reads CASSVQGGDTIYF. The covered CDR3 bases are TGTGCCAGCAGCGTACAGGGTGGAGACACC. The chain has TRBV7-2 and TRBJ1-3; weak D call: TRBD1 (6 bases). The CDR3 end lies 3 residues beyond the end of the read and is filled in from the germline J gene. The CDR3 is 13 amino acids. Germline V gene sequence: CDR1 SGHTA, CDR2 FQGNSA.

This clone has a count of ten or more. CDR3 in amino acids: CASSQGPGSYEQYF. The covered CDR3 bases are TGTGCCAGCAGCCAAGGACCGGGGTCCTACGAG. The V and J genes are TRBV14 and TRBJ2-7; D is possibly TRBD2 (5 bases). The read terminates 3 residues ahead of where the CDR3 ends, so the germline J gene completes it. The germline gives CDR1 SGHDN, CDR2 FVKESK. The CDR3 extends over 14 amino acids. The V and J ends lost 1 base and 1 base respectively, with 8 bases between them.

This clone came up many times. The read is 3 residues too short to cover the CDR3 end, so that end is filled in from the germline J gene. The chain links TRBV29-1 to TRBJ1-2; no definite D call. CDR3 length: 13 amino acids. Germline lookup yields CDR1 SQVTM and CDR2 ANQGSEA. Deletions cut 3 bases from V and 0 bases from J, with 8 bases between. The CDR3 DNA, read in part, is TGCAGCGTTGACAGGTTAGCTAACTATGGC. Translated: CSVDRLANYG. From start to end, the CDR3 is CSVDRLANYGYTF.

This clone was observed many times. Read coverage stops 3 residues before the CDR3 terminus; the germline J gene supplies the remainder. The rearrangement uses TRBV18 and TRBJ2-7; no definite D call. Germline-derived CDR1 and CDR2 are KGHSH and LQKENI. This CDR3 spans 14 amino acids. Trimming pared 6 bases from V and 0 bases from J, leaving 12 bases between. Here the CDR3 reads CASSLDSSSYEQYF. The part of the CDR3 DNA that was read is TGTGCCAGCTCCCTAGACTCGAGCTCCTACGAG. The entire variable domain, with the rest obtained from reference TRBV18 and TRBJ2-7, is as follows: NAGVMQNPRHLVRRRGQEARLRCSPMKGHSHVYWYRQLPEEGLKFMVYLQKENIIDESGMPKERFSAEFPKEGPSILRIQQVVRGDSAAYFCASSLDSSSYEQYFGPGTRLTVT.

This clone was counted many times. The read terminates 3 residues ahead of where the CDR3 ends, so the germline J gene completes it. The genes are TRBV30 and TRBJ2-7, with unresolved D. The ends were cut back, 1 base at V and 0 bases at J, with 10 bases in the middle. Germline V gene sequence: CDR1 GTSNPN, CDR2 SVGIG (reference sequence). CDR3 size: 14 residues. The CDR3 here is CAWSGAVSSYEQYF. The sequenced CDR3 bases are TGTGCCTGGAGTGGGGCAGTAAGCTCCTACGAG.

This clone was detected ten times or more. The CDR3 sequence: CASRPDRYSNQPQHF. CDR3 bases read: TGCGCCAGCAGACCAGACAGGTATAGCAATCAGCCC. The gene calls are TRBV23-1 and TRBJ1-5; TRBD1 might be the D (6 bases). The read ends 3 residues shy of where the CDR3 ends; the end is completed using the germline J gene. TRBV23-1 counts as an open reading frame of uncertain function. The CDR3 has 15 amino acids. V was pared by 6 bases and J by 0 bases, with 12 bases between.

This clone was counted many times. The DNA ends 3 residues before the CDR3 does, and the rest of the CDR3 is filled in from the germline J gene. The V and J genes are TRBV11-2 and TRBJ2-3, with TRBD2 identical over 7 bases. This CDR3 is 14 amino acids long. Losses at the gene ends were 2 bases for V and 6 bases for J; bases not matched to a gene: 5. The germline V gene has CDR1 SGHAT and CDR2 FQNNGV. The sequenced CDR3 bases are TGTGCCAGCAGCTTAAACCAACTAGCGGATACG. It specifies CASSLNQLADT. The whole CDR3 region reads CASSLNQLADTQYF.